These 32 T cell receptor beta chains share one sample of origin, sequenced in a study of identical twins. TCRdb ran MiXCR on the 5' RACE reads and lists one entry per CDR3 protein. In the table there are approximately 410,000 distinct CDR3 sequences, about 18% of which are singletons. The sequencing sample was made of naive T cells sorted from blood. The source is a man between 50 and 59 years old in good health.

This clonotype was recorded at least ten times. This chain connects TRBV11-1 to TRBJ2-3; the match to TRBD2 covers 8 bases. The germline CDR1 and CDR2 sequences are SGHAT and FQDESV (reference sequence). The CDR3 sequence is 15 residues long. V shed 4 bases and J 4 bases; nucleotides not matched to a gene: 7. The CDR3 loop is CASSSGLTSADTQYF. Written as DNA, the CDR3 is TGTGCCAGCAGCTCCGGTTTGACTAGCGCAGATACGCAGTATTTT.

This clonotype was detected many times. The rearrangement joins TRBV30 to TRBJ1-2; D might be TRBD1 (5 bases). Germline CDR1 reads GTSNPN; CDR2 reads SVGIG (reference sequence). The CDR3 loop spans 12 amino acids. Trimming took 8 bases from V and 4 from J, leaving 14 bases between them. CDR3 in DNA: TGTGCCGGCCGGGACTTTTCCTATGGCTACACCTTC. This sequence encodes CAGRDFSYGYTF.

This clonotype was seen many times. The gene calls are TRBV18 and TRBJ2-1; 12 bases agree with TRBD2. CDR3 size: 19 residues. Germline loops: CDR1 KGHSH, CDR2 LQKENI. J gave up 7 bases and V 4 bases, and 17 bases lay outside the gene matches. The CDR3 protein is CASSLRDRTSGATGNEQFF. In nucleotides, the CDR3 is TGTGCCAGCTCACTGCGGGACAGGACTAGCGGGGCTACAGGGAATGAGCAGTTCTTC.

The chain has TRBV12-3 or TRBV12-4 and TRBJ2-7; 11 bases agree with TRBD2. This CDR3 has 16 residues. Trimming removed 7 bases from V and 2 bases from J; junction bases left unmatched: 10. The CDR3 reads CASTPGETSGTYEQYF. The DNA for the CDR3 is TGTGCCAGCACCCCAGGGGAGACTAGCGGGACCTACGAGCAGTACTTC.

The V gene is TRBV4-3, the J gene TRBJ2-7; D is possibly TRBD1 (5 bases). The germline V gene has CDR1 LGHNA and CDR2 YSLEER. Between the trimmed V and J ends, which lost 0 bases and 7 bases, there was a span of 13 bases. CDR3 length: 14 amino acids. CDR3 in DNA: TGCGCCAGCAGCCAAGATCAGGGCCCCTTAGAGCAGTACTTC. Translated, it gives CASSQDQGPLEQYF.

The rearrangement links TRBV6-5 to TRBJ2-2; tentatively, D is TRBD1 (5 bases). Trimming took 2 bases from V and 4 from J, leaving 11 bases between them. In germline, CDR1 is MNHEY, CDR2 SVGAGI. This CDR3 spans 15 amino acids. CDR3 protein: CASSYETAGTGELFF. The CDR3 coding sequence is TGTGCCAGCAGTTACGAGACAGCCGGCACCGGGGAGCTGTTTTTT.

This chain links TRBV6-5 with TRBJ1-4, with a tentative D call TRBD1 (5 bases). Germline V lookup: CDR1 MNHEY, CDR2 SVGAGI. This CDR3 comprises 14 residues. Deletions cut 0 bases from V and 7 bases from J, with 9 bases between. CDR3 sequence reads: CASSYSGRSEKLFF. DNA of the CDR3: TGTGCCAGCAGTTACTCGGGGCGAAGTGAAAAACTGTTTTTT.

This clonotype was seen ten or more times. The CDR3 loop is CASSNRDGEASYEQYF. As DNA, the CDR3 is TGTGCCAGCAGCAACAGAGACGGTGAAGCATCCTACGAGCAGTACTTC. The chain uses TRBV6-2 or TRBV6-3 and TRBJ2-7; D not certain. Germline V gene sequence: CDR1 MNHEY, CDR2 SVGEGT. This CDR3 spans 16 amino acids. V lost 6 bases and J 1 base, leaving 19 bases between the germline ends.

This clonotype has only a few counts. The V and J genes are TRBV4-2 and TRBJ2-7, with 13 bases matching TRBD2. The CDR3 is 16 amino acids. CDR1 and CDR2 (germline): LGHNA, YNFKEQ. V lost 3 bases and J lost 3; bases outside the gene matches: 5. The CDR3, as DNA: TGTGCCAGCAGCCAGGAACTAGCGGGAGGGTTCTACGAGCAGTACTTC. This translates into CASSQELAGGFYEQYF.

This clonotype was seen a handful of times. V usage is TRBV28 and J usage is TRBJ2-3, with 8 bases lining up with TRBD1. Germline V gene data show CDR1 as MDHEN and CDR2 as SYDVKM. J gave up 10 bases and V 1 base, and 25 bases lay outside the gene matches. This CDR3 is 20 amino acids long. CDR3 sequence: CASSLFSGQGSTGFDNSQYF. DNA of the CDR3: TGTGCCAGCAGTTTATTTTCCGGACAGGGCAGTACGGGGTTCGATAATTCGCAGTATTTT.

Note on this clonotype: Just one base apart from a much larger clone, this may be a read error. The rearrangement uses TRBV5-1 and TRBJ2-3, with TRBD1 identical over 7 bases. Germline CDR1 SGHRS, CDR2 YFSETQ. There are 14 residues in the CDR3. CDR3 nucleotide sequence: TGCGCCAGCAGCACGGGACAGAACACAGCTACGCAGTATTTT. It is translated as CASSTGQNTATQYF.

This clonotype was counted only a few times. This sequence joins TRBV18 and TRBJ2-2; D is ambiguous. Germline V lookup: CDR1 KGHSH, CDR2 LQKENI. Trimming left V 3 bases short and J 0 bases short, with 11 bases between. The CDR3 extends over 16 amino acids. The DNA of the CDR3 is TGTGCCAGCTCACCTCTAAACAGCGCGAACACCGGGGAGCTGTTTTTT. As protein: CASSPLNSANTGELFF.

This clonotype was recorded a few times. The chain employs TRBV6-6 and TRBJ1-1; D unclear. Germline CDR1 MNHNY, CDR2 SVGAGI (reference sequence). V was cut by 5 bases and J by 6 bases, with 7 bases left in between. The CDR3 is 11 residues long. The chain's CDR3 is CASSPGAEAFF. CDR3 sequence (DNA): TGTGCCAGCAGTCCCGGAGCTGAAGCTTTCTTT.

This clonotype has just a few counts. The chain recombines TRBV12-3 or TRBV12-4 with TRBJ1-4; unclear D gene. This CDR3 region has 18 residues. V was shortened by 6 bases and J by 0 bases, with 20 bases between the two germline ends. The CDR3 here is CASSIGYSILATNEKLFF. The CDR3 DNA reads TGTGCCAGCAGCATAGGCTACAGCATTTTGGCAACTAATGAAAAACTGTTTTTT.

The table lists this clonotype with a count of one. This chain uses TRBV10-2 with TRBJ1-2; D might be TRBD1 (5 bases). From germline, CDR1 is WSHSY and CDR2 SAAADI. V lost 0 bases and J 7 bases, leaving 12 bases between the germline ends. This CDR3 is 14 amino acids long. CDR3 loop: CASSESRGVGGYTF. The CDR3 DNA is TGCGCCAGCAGTGAGTCGAGGGGCGTAGGTGGCTACACCTTC.

This chain links TRBV27 with TRBJ1-6; weak D call: TRBD1 (5 bases). This CDR3 comprises 14 residues. The V gene's germline CDR1 is MNHEY and CDR2 SMNVEV (reference sequence). With 7 bases removed from V and 5 bases from J, the gap between germline ends came to 12 bases. The CDR3 DNA reads as TGTGCCAGCACGCGGGACTACAATAATTCACCCCTCCACTTT. Encoded protein: CASTRDYNNSPLHF.

This clonotype was observed a single time. J is TRBJ2-1 and V is TRBV29-1; the D gene could be TRBD1 or TRBD2 (6 bases each). The CDR3 covers 15 residues. Trimming took 1 base from V and 6 from J, leaving 16 bases between them. Germline V lookup: CDR1 SQVTM, CDR2 ANQGSEA. The CDR3, as DNA: TGCAGCGTTGAAGCATCGGGGGCCCCATCCAATGAGCAGTTCTTC. Translation gives CSVEASGAPSNEQFF.

This clonotype was detected ten times or more. V is TRBV11-2 and J is TRBJ2-2; 9 bases are a match to TRBD1. This CDR3 region has 16 residues. The trim removed 1 base at V and 6 bases at J, leaving 6 bases unmatched. The V gene's germline CDR1 is SGHAT and CDR2 FQNNGV. CDR3 nucleotides: TGTGCCAGCAGCTTAGTAGACAGGGGGTATGCCGGGGAGCTGTTTTTT. It encodes CASSLVDRGYAGELFF.

This clonotype has only a few counts. The V and J genes are TRBV12-3 or TRBV12-4 and TRBJ1-5; D possibly corresponds to TRBD1 (5 bases). V lost 6 bases and J 4 bases, leaving 10 bases between the germline ends. The CDR3 loop spans 13 amino acids. CDR3 in amino acids: CASSSDKNQPQHF. The CDR3 DNA sequence: TGTGCCAGCAGCTCGGACAAGAATCAGCCCCAGCATTTT.

The sample holds many counts of this clonotype. The chain carries TRBV11-2 and TRBJ2-7; 11 nucleotides line up with TRBD1. The CDR3 loop spans 16 amino acids. V trimming: 1 base; J trimming: 3 bases; junction bases outside the gene matches: 5. CDR1 SGHAT and CDR2 FQNNGV come from the germline V gene. The CDR3 DNA reads TGTGCCAGCAGCTTAGCGACCGGGACAGGGGGCTACGAGCAGTACTTC. Protein sequence: CASSLATGTGGYEQYF.

In the case of this clonotype: At one boundary the junction diverges from the germline segment, which might be a read error. This chain connects TRBV6-5 to TRBJ2-7; D unresolved. CDR3 length: 17 residues. Germline CDR1 and CDR2: MNHEY and SVGAGI. The CDR3 region has the DNA TGTGCCAGCAGTCACTCATCTATGGACCAAAACTCCTACGAGCAGTACTTC. It yields the protein CASSHSSMDQNSYEQYF.

The rearrangement joins TRBV6-5 to TRBJ1-5; D ambiguous. The CDR3 consists of 15 residues. The germline gives CDR1 MNHEY, CDR2 SVGAGI. V was cut by 0 bases and J by 3 bases, with 9 bases left in between. CDR3 nucleotide sequence: TGTGCCAGCAGTTACTCAAGGTCCTCCAATCAGCCCCAGCATTTT. Amino acids: CASSYSRSSNQPQHF.

This chain links TRBV19 with TRBJ2-5; 9 nucleotides line up with TRBD1. V shed 1 base, J shed 2 bases, and the junction held 2 bases outside the gene matches. Germline V gene lookup returns CDR1 LNHDA and CDR2 SQIVND (reference sequence). The CDR3 length is 15 residues. The CDR3 protein is CASSIGQGVQETQYF. Written as DNA, the CDR3 is TGTGCCAGTAGTATAGGACAGGGGGTACAAGAGACCCAGTACTTC.

The chain combines TRBV25-1 with TRBJ2-6; no clear D gene. V lost 1 base and J lost 0, with 7 bases in between. In germline, CDR1 is MGHDK, CDR2 SYGVNS. The CDR3 length is 16 residues. The CDR3 spells CASSESRSSGANVLTF. The CDR3 DNA reads TGTGCCAGCAGTGAATCCCGATCCTCTGGGGCCAACGTCCTGACTTTC. Using reference TRBV25-1 and TRBJ2-6 for the parts outside the CDR3, the full variable domain is EADIYQTPRYLVIGTGKKITLECSQTMGHDKMYWYQQDPGMELHLIHYSYGVNSTEKGDLSSESTVSRIRTEHFPLTLESARPSHTSQYLCASSESRSSGANVLTFGAGSRLTVL.

This clonotype showed up many times. This sequence joins TRBV5-1 and TRBJ2-2; 11 bases are shared with TRBD2. The CDR3 loop spans 19 amino acids. The V gene's germline CDR1 is SGHRS and CDR2 YFSETQ. V lost 2 bases to trimming and J lost 2 bases; unmatched junction nucleotides: 11. CDR3 sequence reads: CASSFSLPLAGGNTGELFF. The CDR3 region has the DNA TGCGCCAGCAGCTTTTCTCTCCCCCTAGCGGGGGGCAACACCGGGGAGCTGTTTTTT.

The V gene is TRBV6-1, the J gene TRBJ1-3; possibly TRBD1 for D (6 bases). CDR1 and CDR2 (germline): MNHNS, SASEGT. V was trimmed by 5 bases and J by 4 bases, leaving 12 bases between them. This CDR3 comprises 14 residues. The CDR3 here is CASSPQGLGNTIYF. Here the CDR3 DNA reads TGTGCCAGCAGTCCCCAGGGGCTAGGAAACACCATATATTTT.

The J gene is TRBJ2-3, the V gene TRBV20-1; a weak D match, TRBD1 (7 bases). The V gene lost 0 bases and the J gene lost 2 bases, with 15 bases spanning the gap. This CDR3 is 16 amino acids long. CDR1 is DFQATT and CDR2 is SNEGSKA in the germline V gene (reference sequence). CDR3 region: CSARDRRGRVTDTQYF. The DNA for the CDR3 is TGCAGTGCTAGAGATAGGAGGGGGCGGGTCACAGATACGCAGTATTTT.

There are a few counts of this clonotype. The chain has TRBV2 and TRBJ1-1, with 7 positions matching TRBD1. Germline V gene sequence: CDR1 SNHLY, CDR2 FYNNEI. V shed 8 bases, J shed 5 bases, and the junction held 5 bases outside the gene matches. The CDR3 is made up of 12 amino acids. The CDR3 protein is CASETGNTEAFF. The CDR3 region has the DNA TGTGCCAGCGAGACAGGGAATACTGAAGCTTTCTTT.

This clonotype was observed at least ten times. Here the CDR3 DNA reads TGTGCCAGCAGCTTAGTGGGTTATTCTGGTGGCTACACCTTC. Translated: CASSLVGYSGGYTF. The chain recombines TRBV7-9 with TRBJ1-2; the D is unclear. Germline V gene lookup returns CDR1 SEHNR and CDR2 FQNEAQ (reference sequence). V was pared by 1 base and J by 7 bases, with 13 bases between. The CDR3 has 14 residues.

This clonotype was counted only a few times. The V gene is TRBV10-3, the J gene TRBJ2-7, with D maybe TRBD2 (6 bases). The CDR3 is 13 residues long. V dropped 10 bases and J dropped 3 bases, with 16 bases sitting between them. The germline gives CDR1 ENHRY, CDR2 SYGVKD. CDR3 nucleotides: TGTGCCACCGTCACCGGGAGTAACTACGAGCAGTACTTC. Translating gives CATVTGSNYEQYF.

This clonotype was detected a few times. This chain connects TRBV4-3 to TRBJ2-1; D tentatively reads TRBD1 or TRBD2 (5 bases each). From germline, CDR1 is LGHNA and CDR2 YSLEER. Between the trimmed V and J ends, which lost 3 bases and 0 bases, there was a span of 9 bases. This CDR3 region has 15 residues. Here the CDR3 reads CASSQDTSSYNEQFF. The CDR3 region has the DNA TGCGCCAGCAGCCAGGACACTAGCTCCTACAATGAGCAGTTCTTC.

V is TRBV6-9 and J is TRBJ2-5; TRBD1 might be the D (5 bases). CDR1 MNHGY and CDR2 SVAAGI come from the germline V gene. This CDR3 comprises 16 residues. V was clipped by 1 base and J by 2 bases, with 14 bases between them. The CDR3 sequence is CASSYFRASGQETQYF. As DNA, the CDR3 is TGTGCCAGCAGTTATTTCAGGGCGTCCGGGCAAGAGACCCAGTACTTC.